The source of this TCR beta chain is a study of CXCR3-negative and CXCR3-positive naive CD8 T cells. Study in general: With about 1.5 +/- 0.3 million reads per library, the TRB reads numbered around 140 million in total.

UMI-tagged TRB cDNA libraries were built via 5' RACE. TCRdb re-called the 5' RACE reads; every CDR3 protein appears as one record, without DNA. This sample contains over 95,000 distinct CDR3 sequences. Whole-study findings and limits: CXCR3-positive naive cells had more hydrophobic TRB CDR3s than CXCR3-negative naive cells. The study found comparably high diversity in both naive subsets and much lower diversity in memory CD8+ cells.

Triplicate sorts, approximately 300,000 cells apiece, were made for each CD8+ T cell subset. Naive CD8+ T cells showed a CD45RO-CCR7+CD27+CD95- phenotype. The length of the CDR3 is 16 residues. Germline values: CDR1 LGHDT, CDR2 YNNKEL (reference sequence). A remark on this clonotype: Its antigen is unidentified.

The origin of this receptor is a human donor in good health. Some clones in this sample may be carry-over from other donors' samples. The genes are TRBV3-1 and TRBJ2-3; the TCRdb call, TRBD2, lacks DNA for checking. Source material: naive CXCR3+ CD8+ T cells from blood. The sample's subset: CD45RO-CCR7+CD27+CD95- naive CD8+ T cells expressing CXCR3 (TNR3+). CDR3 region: CASSLLAGASTDTQYF.